This entry lists 9 T cell receptor beta chains sequenced from one sample in a study of beta chain features in type 1 diabetes. The whole isolated RNA underwent reverse transcription, so sequencing captured expressed TCRB transcripts. Sequenced by immunoSEQ multiplex PCR; TCRdb stores in-frame clones only, minus some. The sample shows under 550,000 clones, over 10% of them seen only once. Sequencing was carried out using naive CD4+ T cells from blood. Receptors originate from a woman aged 18-29 years in good health.

This clone turned up a few times. V and J are TRBV29-1 and TRBJ2-1; D is ambiguous. The CDR3 extends over 14 amino acids. V was shortened by 1 base and J by 0 bases, with 7 bases between the two germline ends. Looked up from germline, CDR1 is SQVTM and CDR2 is ANQGSEA. The CDR3 is CSVEAADSYNEQFF. CDR3 nucleotides: TGCAGCGTTGAAGCGGCGGACTCCTACAATGAGCAGTTCTTC.

The chain employs TRBV5-1 and TRBJ2-5; the D gene is possibly TRBD2 (6 bases). Trimming left V 0 bases short and J 2 bases short, with 8 bases between. This CDR3 is built from 14 residues. Germline V gene sequence: CDR1 SGHRS, CDR2 YFSETQ. CDR3 sequence: CASSLGGKQETQYF. In DNA form, the CDR3 reads TGCGCCAGCAGCTTGGGCGGGAAACAAGAGACCCAGTACTTC.

The J gene is TRBJ2-3, the V gene TRBV18; TRBD2 matches 13 bases. J lost 4 bases, V lost 2 bases, and 6 bases had no gene match. This CDR3 comprises 17 residues. Germline CDR1 and CDR2: KGHSH and LQKENI. CDR3 nucleotide sequence: TGTGCCAGCTCACCAACTAGCGGGAGGGCCCAAGCAGATACGCAGTATTTT. Its translation is CASSPTSGRAQADTQYF. Full variable domain (rest looked up from reference TRBV18 and TRBJ2-3): NAGVMQNPRHLVRRRGQEARLRCSPMKGHSHVYWYRQLPEEGLKFMVYLQKENIIDESGMPKERFSAEFPKEGPSILRIQQVVRGDSAAYFCASSPTSGRAQADTQYFGPGTRLTVL.

The chain carries TRBV7-9 and TRBJ2-5; no clear D gene. In germline, CDR1 is SEHNR, CDR2 FQNEAQ (reference sequence). The V end lost 1 base, the J end lost 6 bases, and 9 bases lay between the germline ends. This CDR3 is built from 13 residues. The CDR3 DNA is TGTGCCAGCAGCTTAGAAATCGGACAGACCCAGTACTTC. Protein: CASSLEIGQTQYF.

V is TRBV7-2 and J is TRBJ2-1, with D possibly called TRBD1 or TRBD2 (5 bases each). This CDR3 is built from 11 residues. Trimming removed 10 bases from V and 10 bases from J, with 14 bases in between. From germline, CDR1 is SGHTA and CDR2 FQGNSA. The CDR3 region has the DNA TGTGCCACCAAAAACGGGGCGGAGCAGTTCTTC. It yields the protein CATKNGAEQFF.

The chain is built from TRBV5-4 and TRBJ2-1; D perhaps matches TRBD2 (5 bases). The CDR3 covers 15 residues. Germline-derived CDR1 and CDR2 are SGHNT and YYREEE (reference sequence). Trimming removed 3 bases at V and 0 bases at J, with 10 bases between. This chain's CDR3 is CASSSGSGSYNEQFF. The CDR3, as DNA: TGTGCCAGCAGCTCGGGGTCTGGCTCCTACAATGAGCAGTTCTTC. Full variable domain (missing parts from reference TRBV5-4 and TRBJ2-1): ETGVTQSPTHLIKTRGQQVTLRCSSQSGHNTVSWYQQALGQGPQFIFQYYREEENGRGNFPPRFSGLQFPNYSSELNVNALELDDSALYLCASSSGSGSYNEQFFGPGTRLTVL.

This clone was seen a handful of times. This rearrangement joins TRBV4-2 to TRBJ2-3, with D unclear. The V end lost 5 bases, the J end lost 3 bases, and 6 bases lay between the germline ends. Germline V gene data show CDR1 as LGHNA and CDR2 as YNFKEQ. The CDR3 covers 12 residues. Here the CDR3 reads CASSTGTDTQYF. CDR3 in DNA: TGTGCCAGCAGCACCGGTACAGATACGCAGTATTTT.

The genes are TRBV7-9 and TRBJ2-1, with 7 nucleotides matching TRBD1. This CDR3 spans 14 amino acids. The germline V gene has CDR1 SEHNR and CDR2 FQNEAQ (reference sequence). V trimming: 1 base; J trimming: 7 bases; junction bases outside the gene matches: 4. The CDR3 is CASSLEQGVNEQFF. The CDR3 DNA follows: TGTGCCAGCAGCTTAGAGCAGGGGGTTAATGAGCAGTTCTTC.

This clone was recorded a few times. The V call is TRBV30, the J call TRBJ1-3; the D gene is possibly TRBD1 (6 bases). Germline-derived CDR1 and CDR2 are GTSNPN and SVGIG (reference sequence). The V end lost 6 bases, the J end lost 2 bases, and 17 bases lay between the germline ends. The CDR3 has 15 residues. CDR3 in DNA: TGTGCCTGTCGCCGGGACAACGGGCCTGGAAACACCATATATTTT. Its translation is CACRRDNGPGNTIYF.